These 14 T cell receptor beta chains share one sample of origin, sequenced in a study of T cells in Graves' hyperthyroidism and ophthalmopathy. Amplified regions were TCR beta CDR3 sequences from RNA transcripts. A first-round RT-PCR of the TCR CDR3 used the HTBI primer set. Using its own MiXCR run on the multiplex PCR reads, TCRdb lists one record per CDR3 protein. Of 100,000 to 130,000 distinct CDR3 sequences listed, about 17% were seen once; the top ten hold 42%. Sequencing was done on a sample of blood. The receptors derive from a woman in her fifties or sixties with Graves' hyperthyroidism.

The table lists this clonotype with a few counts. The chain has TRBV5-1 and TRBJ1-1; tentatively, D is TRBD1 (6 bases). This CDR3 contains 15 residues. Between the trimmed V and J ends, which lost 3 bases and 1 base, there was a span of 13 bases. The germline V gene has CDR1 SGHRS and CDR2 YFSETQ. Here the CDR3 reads CASSSNGGANTEAFF. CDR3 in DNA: TGCGCCAGCAGCTCCAATGGGGGGGCGAACACTGAAGCTTTCTTT.

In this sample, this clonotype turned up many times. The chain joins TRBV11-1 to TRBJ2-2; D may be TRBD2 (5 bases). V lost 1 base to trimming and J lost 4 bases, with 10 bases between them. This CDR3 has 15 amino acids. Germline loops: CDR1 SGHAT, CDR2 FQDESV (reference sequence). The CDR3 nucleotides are TGTGCCAGCAGCTTAGGTCTAGCAATCACCGGGGAGCTGTTTTTT. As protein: CASSLGLAITGELFF.

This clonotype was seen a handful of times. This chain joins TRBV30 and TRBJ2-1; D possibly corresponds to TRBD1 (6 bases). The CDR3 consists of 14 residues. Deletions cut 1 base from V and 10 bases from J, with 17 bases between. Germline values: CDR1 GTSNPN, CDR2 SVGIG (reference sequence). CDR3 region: CAWSGGRGIREQFF. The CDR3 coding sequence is TGTGCCTGGAGTGGAGGCAGGGGAATTCGAGAGCAGTTCTTC.

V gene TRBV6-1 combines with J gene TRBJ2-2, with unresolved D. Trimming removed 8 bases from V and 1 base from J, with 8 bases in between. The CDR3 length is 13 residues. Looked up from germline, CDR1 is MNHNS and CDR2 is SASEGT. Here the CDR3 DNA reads TGTGCCAGCGGACGGAGGAACACCGGGGAGCTGTTTTTT. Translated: CASGRRNTGELFF.

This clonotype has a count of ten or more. The CDR3 loop is CASSPGLAGGPGTQYF. Here the CDR3 DNA reads TGTGCCAGCAGTCCCGGACTAGCGGGAGGGCCCGGTACGCAGTATTTT. The V and J genes are TRBV27 and TRBJ2-3; 15 bases fit TRBD2. Germline CDR1 reads MNHEY; CDR2 reads SMNVEV (reference sequence). V shed 5 bases, J shed 8 bases, and the junction held 8 bases outside the gene matches. The CDR3 sequence is 16 residues long.

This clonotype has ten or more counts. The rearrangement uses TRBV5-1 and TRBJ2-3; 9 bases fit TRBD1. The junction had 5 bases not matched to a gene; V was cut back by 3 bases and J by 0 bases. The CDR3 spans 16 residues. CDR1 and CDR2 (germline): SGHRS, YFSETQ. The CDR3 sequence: CASSWDRELSTDTQYF. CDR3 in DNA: TGCGCCAGCAGCTGGGACAGGGAACTGAGCACAGATACGCAGTATTTT.

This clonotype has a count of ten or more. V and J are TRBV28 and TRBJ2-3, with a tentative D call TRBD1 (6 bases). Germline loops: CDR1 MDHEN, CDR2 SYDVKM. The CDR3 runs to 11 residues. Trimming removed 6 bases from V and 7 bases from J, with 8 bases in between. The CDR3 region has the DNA TGTGCCAGCAGCCAGGGGAATACGCAGTATTTT. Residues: CASSQGNTQYF.

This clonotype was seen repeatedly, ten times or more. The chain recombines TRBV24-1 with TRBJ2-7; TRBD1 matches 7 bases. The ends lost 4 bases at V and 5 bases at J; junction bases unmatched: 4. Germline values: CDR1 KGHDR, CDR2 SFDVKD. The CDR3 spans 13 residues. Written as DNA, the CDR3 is TGTGCCACCAGTGACACCACAGGGGACGAGCAGTACTTC. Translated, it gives CATSDTTGDEQYF.

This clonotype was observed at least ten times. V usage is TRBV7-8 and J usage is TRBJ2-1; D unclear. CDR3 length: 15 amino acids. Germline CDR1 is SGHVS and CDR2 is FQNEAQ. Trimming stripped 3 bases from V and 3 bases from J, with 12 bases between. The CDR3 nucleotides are TGTGCCAGCAGCTTGGTATCGGGTGGCTACAATGAGCAGTTCTTC. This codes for CASSLVSGGYNEQFF.

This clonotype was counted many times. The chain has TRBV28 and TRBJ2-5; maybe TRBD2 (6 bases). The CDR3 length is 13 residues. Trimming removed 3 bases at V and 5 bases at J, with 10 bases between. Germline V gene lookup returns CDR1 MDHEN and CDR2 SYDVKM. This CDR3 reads CASSLTGSETQYF. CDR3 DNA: TGTGCCAGCAGTTTGACCGGGAGTGAGACCCAGTACTTC.

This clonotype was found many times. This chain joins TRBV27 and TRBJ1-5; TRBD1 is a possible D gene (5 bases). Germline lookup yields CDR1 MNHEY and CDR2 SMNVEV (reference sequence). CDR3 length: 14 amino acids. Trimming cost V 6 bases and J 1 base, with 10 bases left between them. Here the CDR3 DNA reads TGTGCCAGCAGCACTCGGGGGAGCAATCAGCCCCAGCATTTT. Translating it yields CASSTRGSNQPQHF.

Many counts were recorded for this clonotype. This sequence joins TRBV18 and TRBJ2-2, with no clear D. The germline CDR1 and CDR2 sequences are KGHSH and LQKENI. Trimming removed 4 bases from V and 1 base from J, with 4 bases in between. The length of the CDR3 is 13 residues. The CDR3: CASSRQNTGELFF. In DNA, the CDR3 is TGTGCCAGCTCACGACAGAACACCGGGGAGCTGTTTTTT.

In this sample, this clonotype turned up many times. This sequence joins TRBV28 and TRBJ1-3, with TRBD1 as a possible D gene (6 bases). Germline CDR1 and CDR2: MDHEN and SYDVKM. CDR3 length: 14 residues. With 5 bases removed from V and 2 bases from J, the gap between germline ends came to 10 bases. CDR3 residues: CASSKQGPGNTIYF. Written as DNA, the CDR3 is TGTGCCAGCAGTAAACAGGGACCTGGAAACACCATATATTTT. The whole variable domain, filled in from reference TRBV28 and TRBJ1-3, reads DVKVTQSSRYLVKRTGEKVFLECVQDMDHENMFWYRQDPGLGLRLIYFSYDVKMKEKGDIPEGYSVSREKKERFSLILESASTNQTSMYLCASSKQGPGNTIYFGEGSWLTVV.

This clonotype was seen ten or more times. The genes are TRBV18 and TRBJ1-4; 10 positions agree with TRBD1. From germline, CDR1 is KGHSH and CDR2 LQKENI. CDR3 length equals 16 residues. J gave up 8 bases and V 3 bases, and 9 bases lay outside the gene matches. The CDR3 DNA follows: TGTGCCAGCTCACCGCCGGGACAGGGGAGTCGGGAAAAACTGTTTTTT. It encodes CASSPPGQGSREKLFF.